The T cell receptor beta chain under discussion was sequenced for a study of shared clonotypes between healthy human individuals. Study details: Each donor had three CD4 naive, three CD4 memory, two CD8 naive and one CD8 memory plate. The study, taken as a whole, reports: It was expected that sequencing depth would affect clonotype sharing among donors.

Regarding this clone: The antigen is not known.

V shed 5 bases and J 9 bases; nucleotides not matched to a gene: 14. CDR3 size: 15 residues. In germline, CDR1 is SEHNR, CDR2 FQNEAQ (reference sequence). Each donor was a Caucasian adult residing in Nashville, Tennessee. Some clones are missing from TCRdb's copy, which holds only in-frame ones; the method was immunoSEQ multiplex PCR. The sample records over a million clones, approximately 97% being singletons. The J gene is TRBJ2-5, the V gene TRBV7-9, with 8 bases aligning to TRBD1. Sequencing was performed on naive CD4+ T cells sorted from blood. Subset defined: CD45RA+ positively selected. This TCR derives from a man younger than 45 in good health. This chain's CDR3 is CASSRIAGGNGAQYF. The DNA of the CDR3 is TGTGCCAGCAGCCGAATAGCAGGGGGCAATGGGGCCCAGTACTTC.